Following are 16 T cell receptor beta chains from one sample sequenced in a study of blood T cells in healthy people across ages. A second PCR of 7 to 11 cycles used a sample-barcoded 5' primer and a J-beta primer mix. TCRdb reprocessed the 5' RACE reads via MiXCR and lists one record per CDR3 protein. Among over a million distinct CDR3 sequences, approximately 59% were seen once, and the ten largest hold about 6.7%. The specimen was blood. These receptors came from a man in his late teens or twenties in good health.

The V and J genes are TRBV4-1 and TRBJ1-5, with 7 bases fitting TRBD1. V lost 0 bases to trimming and J lost 7 bases; unmatched junction nucleotides: 12. CDR1 MGHRA and CDR2 YSYEKL come from the germline V gene. This CDR3 has 17 residues. The CDR3 DNA is TGCGCCAGCAGCCAAGATGGGGCCAGGGGGTCGGAACAGCCCCAGCATTTT. It is translated as CASSQDGARGSEQPQHF.

The rearrangement joins TRBV14 to TRBJ2-1; 9 nucleotides match TRBD2. CDR1 and CDR2 from the germline V gene are SGHDN and FVKESK. Losses at the gene ends were 4 bases for V and 4 bases for J; bases not matched to a gene: 5. The CDR3 consists of 15 residues. This CDR3 is CASSRVAGAYNEQFF. The CDR3 DNA reads as TGTGCCAGCAGCCGGGTAGCGGGGGCTTACAATGAGCAGTTCTTC.

The chain is built from TRBV7-9 and TRBJ2-7; D is tentatively TRBD1 or TRBD2 (5 bases each). In germline, CDR1 is SEHNR, CDR2 FQNEAQ (reference sequence). V lost 5 bases and J 6 bases, leaving 11 bases between the germline ends. The CDR3 sequence is 12 residues long. The CDR3 protein is CASSKDSGEQYF. CDR3 in DNA: TGTGCCAGCAGCAAAGACAGCGGCGAGCAGTACTTC.

J is TRBJ2-3 and V is TRBV25-1; TRBD1 matches 7 bases. The CDR3 length is 16 residues. Germline CDR1 reads MGHDK; CDR2 reads SYGVNS. V dropped 8 bases and J dropped 2; count of bases not matched to a gene: 13. The CDR3 sequence is CASSDPGTVDTDTQYF. CDR3 in DNA: TGTGCCAGCTCAGACCCCGGGACAGTAGACACAGATACGCAGTATTTT.

This chain links TRBV7-9 with TRBJ2-5, with D perhaps matching TRBD2 (6 bases). Germline CDR1 is SEHNR and CDR2 is FQNEAQ (reference sequence). This CDR3 contains 13 residues. The germline V and J ends were trimmed by 1 base and 7 bases, with 10 bases remaining between them. The DNA for the CDR3 is TGTGCCAGCAGCTTAGATCTGGGGGGGACCCAGTACTTC. This sequence encodes CASSLDLGGTQYF.

This chain joins TRBV20-1 and TRBJ2-1; D remains unclear. The CDR3 is 12 amino acids. Per the germline V gene, CDR1 is DFQATT and CDR2 is SNEGSKA (reference sequence). V was pared by 3 bases and J by 7 bases, with 10 bases between. CDR3 in DNA: TGCAGTGCTAGTCGTCAGCTTAATGAGCAGTTCTTC. Protein sequence: CSASRQLNEQFF.

The genes are TRBV3-1 and TRBJ1-5; perhaps TRBD1 as D (5 bases). V lost 1 base to trimming and J lost 0 bases, with 19 bases between them. This CDR3 has 19 amino acids. CDR1 is LGHDT, CDR2 YNNKEL, per germline (reference sequence). The CDR3 coding sequence is TGTGCCAGCAGCCAAGGAGGGGAGGGACCGCTCTATAGCAATCAGCCCCAGCATTTT. It translates to CASSQGGEGPLYSNQPQHF.

J is TRBJ1-4 and V is TRBV20-1; 10 bases fit TRBD1. The CDR3 has 15 amino acids. Trimming took 5 bases from V and 6 from J; bases not matched to a gene: 9. CDR1 is DFQATT and CDR2 is SNEGSKA in the germline V gene (reference sequence). CDR3 amino acids: CSAGKPGTGDEKLFF. The CDR3 nucleotides are TGCAGTGCTGGGAAGCCCGGGACAGGGGATGAAAAACTGTTTTTT.

The chain recombines TRBV20-1 with TRBJ2-2; D not certain. Germline V gives CDR1 DFQATT, CDR2 SNEGSKA (reference sequence). The CDR3 contains 11 residues. V was pared by 3 bases and J by 6 bases, with 5 bases between. CDR3 sequence reads: CSASFAGELFF. Here the CDR3 DNA reads TGCAGTGCTAGTTTTGCCGGGGAGCTGTTTTTT.

The chain recombines TRBV7-2 with TRBJ1-2; TRBD1 might be the D (5 bases). The CDR3 is 15 residues long. Trimming took off 2 bases at V and 5 bases at J, with 15 bases between the two ends. Germline CDR1 is SGHTA and CDR2 is FQGNSA. CDR3 coding DNA: TGTGCCAGCAGCTTATCCCGCGGGGCGCATTATGGCTACACCTTC. This sequence encodes CASSLSRGAHYGYTF.

V usage is TRBV10-2 and J usage is TRBJ2-7; D ambiguous. V lost 0 bases to trimming and J lost 3 bases, with 6 bases between them. CDR1 and CDR2 (germline): WSHSY, SAAADI. This CDR3 region has 13 residues. The CDR3 loop is CASSESTYYEQYF. CDR3 sequence (DNA): TGCGCCAGCAGTGAGTCGACCTACTACGAGCAGTACTTC.

This chain links TRBV6-2 or TRBV6-3 with TRBJ2-5, with TRBD1 as a possible D gene (5 bases). Germline V gives CDR1 MNHEY, CDR2 SVGEGT. The V end lost 9 bases, the J end lost 2 bases, and 22 bases lay between the germline ends. CDR3 size: 16 residues. CDR3 residues: CASQGVLGRFQETQYF. The DNA of the CDR3 is TGTGCCAGTCAGGGTGTGCTTGGGCGTTTTCAAGAGACCCAGTACTTC.

The J gene is TRBJ1-2, the V gene TRBV20-1; D unresolved. V was pared by 3 bases and J by 5 bases, with 10 bases between. CDR1 and CDR2 (germline): DFQATT, SNEGSKA (reference sequence). CDR3 length: 12 amino acids. The CDR3 here is CSAREDKYGYTF. The CDR3 bases are TGCAGTGCTAGGGAGGATAAATATGGCTACACCTTC.

CDR3 sequence (DNA): TGTGCCAGCAGACTAGAGTCGGCCCAGCCCCAGCATTTT. It yields the protein CASRLESAQPQHF. The chain uses TRBV6-6 and TRBJ1-5; D gene unclear. V was pared by 6 bases and J by 7 bases, with 13 bases between. The CDR3 spans 13 residues. CDR1 MNHNY and CDR2 SVGAGI come from the germline V gene (reference sequence).

Details on this clonotype: The junction departs from germline at one end; a sequencing error may be responsible. The chain is built from TRBV27 and TRBJ1-1; TRBD1 is a possible D gene (5 bases). Germline V CDR1 and CDR2: MNHEY, SMNVEV (reference sequence). The CDR3 is 15 amino acids. CDR3 residues: CASSLLRDCDTEAFF. In DNA, the CDR3 is TGTGCCAGCAGTTTACTCAGGGACTGTGACACAGAAGCTTTCTTT.

This clonotype was picked up one time. This chain uses TRBV13 with TRBJ1-5; D is undetermined. The CDR3 is 14 amino acids. Germline lookup yields CDR1 PRHDT and CDR2 FYEKMQ (reference sequence). V was cut by 3 bases and J by 4 bases, with 10 bases left in between. The CDR3, as DNA: TGTGCCAGCAGCTTCCTACCCACGAATCAGCCCCAGCATTTT. Translated, it gives CASSFLPTNQPQHF.